This T cell receptor (beta chain) was recovered during a study of shared clonotypes between healthy human individuals. Study in general: Three CD4 naive, three CD4 memory, two CD8 naive and one CD8 memory plate were used per donor.

CDR1 is LGHNA and CDR2 is YNFKEQ in the germline V gene. V was clipped by 1 base and J by 2 bases; unmatched bases: 8. The CDR3 spans 17 residues. Worth noting for this clone: No antigen is known for it.

Broader study findings: Investigators collected only blood, and repertoires in tissues likely differ.

Deep level was the assay's run setting. Clones were read by immunoSEQ multiplex PCR, and TCRdb kept only the in-frame ones, dropping some. The sample lists some 2,500,000 clones; over 85% were seen once. This chain joins TRBV4-2 and TRBJ2-3; 8 bases agree with TRBD2. This TCR was sampled from a man between 18 and 29 years old in good health. Some clones in this sample may be carry-over from other donors' samples. Sequencing used naive CD4+ T cells from PBMCs. The subset is: CD45RA+ positively selected. The CDR3 spells CASSQGIVSGVTDTQYF. CDR3 bases: TGTGCCAGCAGCCAAGGTATCGTTAGCGGGGTCACAGATACGCAGTATTTT.